The source of this TCR beta chain is a study of cytomegalovirus exposure and HLA in healthy donors. On the study more broadly: In an earlier analysis, 90 million to 120 million unique TCR beta sequences were found from 150 million to 200 million T cells.

The study ran its PCR with 60 Vbeta and 13 Jbeta primers. The method was immunoSEQ multiplex PCR; TCRdb's version includes in-frame clones alone and lacks a portion of them. The sample consists of roughly 190,000 clones, 75% to 90% of them appearing once. Remarks on this clone: Its antigen is not identified.

CDR1 LNHDA and CDR2 SQIVND come from the germline V gene (reference sequence). V lost 0 bases and J 4 bases, leaving 6 bases between the germline ends. CDR3 size: 13 residues. Study-level findings and limits: What TCR beta sequences reportedly achieved was accurate prediction of HLA-A and HLA-B alleles in most subjects. In a later analysis, parvovirus B19, influenza, CMV and Epstein-Barr virus appeared linked to several top co-occurrence clusters. Productive status was seen about 90% or about 30% of the time for most TCR beta V segments in an earlier analysis.

Source material: PBMCs. The sequence was obtained from a man in his thirties or forties in good health and CMV-seronegative. The V gene is TRBV19, the J gene TRBJ1-1; unclear D gene. CDR3 nucleotides: TGTGCCAGTAGTATAGATCTCTCCACTGAAGCTTTCTTT. Encoded protein: CASSIDLSTEAFF.